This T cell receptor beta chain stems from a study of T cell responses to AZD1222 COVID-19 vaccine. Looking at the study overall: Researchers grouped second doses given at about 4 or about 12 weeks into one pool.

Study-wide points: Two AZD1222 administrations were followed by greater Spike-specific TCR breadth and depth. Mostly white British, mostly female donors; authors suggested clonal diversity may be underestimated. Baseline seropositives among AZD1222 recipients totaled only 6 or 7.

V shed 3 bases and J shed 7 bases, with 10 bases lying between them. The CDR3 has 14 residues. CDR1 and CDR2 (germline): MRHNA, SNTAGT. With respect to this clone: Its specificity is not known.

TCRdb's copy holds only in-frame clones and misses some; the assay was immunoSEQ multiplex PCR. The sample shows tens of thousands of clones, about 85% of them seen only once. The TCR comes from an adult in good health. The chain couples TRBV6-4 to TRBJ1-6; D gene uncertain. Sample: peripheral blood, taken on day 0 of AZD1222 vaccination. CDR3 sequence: CASSEAGRNSPLHF. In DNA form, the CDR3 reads TGTGCCAGCAGTGAAGCTGGTCGCAATTCACCCCTCCACTTT.